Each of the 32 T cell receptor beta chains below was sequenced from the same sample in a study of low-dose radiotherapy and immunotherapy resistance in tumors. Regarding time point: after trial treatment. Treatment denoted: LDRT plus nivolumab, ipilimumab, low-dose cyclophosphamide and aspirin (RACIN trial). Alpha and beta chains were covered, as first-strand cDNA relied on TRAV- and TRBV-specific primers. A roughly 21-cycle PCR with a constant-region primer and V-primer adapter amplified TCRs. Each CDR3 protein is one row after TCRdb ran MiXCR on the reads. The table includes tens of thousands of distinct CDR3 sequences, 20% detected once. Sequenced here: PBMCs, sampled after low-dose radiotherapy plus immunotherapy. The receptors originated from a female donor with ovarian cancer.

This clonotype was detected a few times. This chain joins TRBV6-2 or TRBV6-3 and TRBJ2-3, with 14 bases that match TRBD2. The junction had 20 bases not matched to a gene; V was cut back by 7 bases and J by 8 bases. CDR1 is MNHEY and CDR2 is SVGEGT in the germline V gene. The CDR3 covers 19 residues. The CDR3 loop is CASIPTSGGAGGYVGTQYF. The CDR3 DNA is TGTGCCAGCATTCCGACTAGCGGGGGGGCAGGGGGGTACGTTGGTACGCAGTATTTT.

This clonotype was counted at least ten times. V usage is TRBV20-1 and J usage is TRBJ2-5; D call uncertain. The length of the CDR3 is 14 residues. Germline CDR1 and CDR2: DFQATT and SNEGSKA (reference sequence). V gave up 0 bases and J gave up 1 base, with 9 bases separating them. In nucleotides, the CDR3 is TGCAGTGCTAGAGATCCGGCGCGCCAAGAGACCCAGTACTTC. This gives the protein CSARDPARQETQYF.

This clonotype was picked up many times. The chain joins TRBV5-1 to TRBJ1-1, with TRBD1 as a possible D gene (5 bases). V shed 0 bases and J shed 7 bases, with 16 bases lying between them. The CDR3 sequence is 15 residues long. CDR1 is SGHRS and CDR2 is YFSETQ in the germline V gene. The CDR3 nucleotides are TGCGCCAGCAGCTTGGATGGGACCCGGGGATTTGAAGCTTTCTTT. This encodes CASSLDGTRGFEAFF.

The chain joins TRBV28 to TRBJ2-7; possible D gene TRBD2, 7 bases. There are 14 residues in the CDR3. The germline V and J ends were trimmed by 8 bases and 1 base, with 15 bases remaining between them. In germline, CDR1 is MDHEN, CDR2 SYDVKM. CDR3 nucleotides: TGTGCCAGCCGCTCACGGGGGGCGTCCTACGAGCAGTACTTC. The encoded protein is CASRSRGASYEQYF. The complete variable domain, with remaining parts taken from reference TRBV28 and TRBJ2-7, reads DVKVTQSSRYLVKRTGEKVFLECVQDMDHENMFWYRQDPGLGLRLIYFSYDVKMKEKGDIPEGYSVSREKKERFSLILESASTNQTSMYLCASRSRGASYEQYFGPGTRLTVT.

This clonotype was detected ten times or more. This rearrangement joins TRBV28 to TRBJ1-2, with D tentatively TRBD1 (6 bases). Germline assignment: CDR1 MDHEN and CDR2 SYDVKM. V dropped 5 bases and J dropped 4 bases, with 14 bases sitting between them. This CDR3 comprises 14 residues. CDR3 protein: CASSPGQTVYGYTF. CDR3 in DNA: TGTGCCAGCAGTCCAGGACAGACAGTCTATGGCTACACCTTC.

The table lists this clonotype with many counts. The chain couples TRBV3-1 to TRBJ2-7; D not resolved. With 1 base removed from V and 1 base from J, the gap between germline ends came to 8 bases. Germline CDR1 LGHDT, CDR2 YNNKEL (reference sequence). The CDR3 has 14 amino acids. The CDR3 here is CASSQGPQSYEQYF. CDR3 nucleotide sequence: TGTGCCAGCAGCCAAGGGCCCCAATCCTACGAGCAGTACTTC.

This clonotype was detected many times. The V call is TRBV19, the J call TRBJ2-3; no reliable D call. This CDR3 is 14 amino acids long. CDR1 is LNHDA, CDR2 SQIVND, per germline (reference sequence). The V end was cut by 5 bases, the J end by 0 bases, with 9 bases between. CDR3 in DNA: TGTGCCAGTAGTCGAGGTTGGAGCACAGATACGCAGTATTTT. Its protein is CASSRGWSTDTQYF.

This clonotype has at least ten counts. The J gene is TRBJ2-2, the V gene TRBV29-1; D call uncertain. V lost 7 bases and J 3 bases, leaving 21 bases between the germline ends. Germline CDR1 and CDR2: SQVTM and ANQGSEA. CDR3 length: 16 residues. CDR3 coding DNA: TGCAGCGGGCGCCCCCTCGAGATCCGGGACACCGGGGAGCTGTTTTTT. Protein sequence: CSGRPLEIRDTGELFF.

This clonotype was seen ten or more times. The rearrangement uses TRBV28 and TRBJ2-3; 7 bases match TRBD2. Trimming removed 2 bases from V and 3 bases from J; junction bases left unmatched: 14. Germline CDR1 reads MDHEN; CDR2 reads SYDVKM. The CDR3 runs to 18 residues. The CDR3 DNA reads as TGTGCCAGCAGTTTAAGAGGCCCGGGACGGCGGGGGACAGATACGCAGTATTTT. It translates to CASSLRGPGRRGTDTQYF.

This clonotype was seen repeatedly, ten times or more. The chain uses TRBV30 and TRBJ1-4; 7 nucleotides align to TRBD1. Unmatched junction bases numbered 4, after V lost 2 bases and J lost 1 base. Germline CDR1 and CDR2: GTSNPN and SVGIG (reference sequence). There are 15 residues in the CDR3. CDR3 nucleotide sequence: TGTGCCTGGAGTACCCGACAGGGAACTAATGAAAAACTGTTTTTT. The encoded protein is CAWSTRQGTNEKLFF.

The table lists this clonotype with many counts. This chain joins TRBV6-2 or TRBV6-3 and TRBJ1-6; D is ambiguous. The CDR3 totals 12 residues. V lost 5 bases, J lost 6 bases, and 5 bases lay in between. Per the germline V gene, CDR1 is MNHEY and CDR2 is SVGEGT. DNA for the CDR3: TGTGCCAGCAGTGATTTTAATTCACCCCTCCACTTT. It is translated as CASSDFNSPLHF.

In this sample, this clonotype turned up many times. This CDR3 reads CASSQVRGGADEQFF. DNA for the CDR3: TGTGCCAGCAGCCAAGTGCGGGGGGGAGCGGATGAGCAGTTCTTC. The V call is TRBV3-1, the J call TRBJ2-1; 9 nucleotides agree with TRBD2. The germline CDR1 and CDR2 sequences are LGHDT and YNNKEL (reference sequence). This CDR3 contains 15 residues. Unmatched junction bases numbered 6, after V lost 1 base and J lost 8 bases.

The CDR3 sequence is CASSSRQGVNEKLFF. The CDR3 DNA sequence: TGCGCCAGCAGCTCTAGACAGGGGGTTAATGAAAAACTGTTTTTT. The chain links TRBV5-1 to TRBJ1-4; 9 bases align to TRBD1. The ends lost 3 bases at V and 4 bases at J; junction bases unmatched: 4. The CDR3 spans 15 residues. Germline CDR1 reads SGHRS; CDR2 reads YFSETQ. Based on the CDR3 plus reference TRBV5-1 and TRBJ1-4, the full variable domain is KAGVTQTPRYLIKTRGQQVTLSCSPISGHRSVSWYQQTPGQGLQFLFEYFSETQRNKGNFPGRFSGRQFSNSRSEMNVSTLELGDSALYLCASSSRQGVNEKLFFGSGTQLSVL.

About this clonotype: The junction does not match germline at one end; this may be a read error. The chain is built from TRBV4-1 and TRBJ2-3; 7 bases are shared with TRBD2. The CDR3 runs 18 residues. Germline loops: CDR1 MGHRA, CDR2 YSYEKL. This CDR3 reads CASSQGGGRGPHTDTQYF. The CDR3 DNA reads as TGTGCCAGCAGCCAAGGCGGGGGACGGGGCCCACACACGGATACGCAGTATTTT.

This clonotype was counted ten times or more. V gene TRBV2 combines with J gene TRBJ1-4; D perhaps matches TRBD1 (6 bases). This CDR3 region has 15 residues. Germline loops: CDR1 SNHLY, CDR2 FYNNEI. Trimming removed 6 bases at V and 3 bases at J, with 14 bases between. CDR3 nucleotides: TGTGCCAGCAGCCAACAGGGAGGGTCTAATGAAAAACTGTTTTTT. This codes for CASSQQGGSNEKLFF.

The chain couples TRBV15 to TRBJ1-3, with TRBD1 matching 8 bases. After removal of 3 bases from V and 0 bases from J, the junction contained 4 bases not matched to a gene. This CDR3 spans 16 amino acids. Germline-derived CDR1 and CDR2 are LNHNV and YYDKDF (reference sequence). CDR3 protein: CATSRDRVLSGNTIYF. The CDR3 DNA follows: TGTGCCACCAGCAGGGACAGGGTCCTCTCTGGAAACACCATATATTTT.

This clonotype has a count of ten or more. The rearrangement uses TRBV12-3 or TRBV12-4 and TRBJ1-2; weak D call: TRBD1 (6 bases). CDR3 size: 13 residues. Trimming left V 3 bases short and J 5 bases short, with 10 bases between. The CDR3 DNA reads TGTGCCAGCAGTTTGTGGCAGGGGTATGGCTACACCTTC. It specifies CASSLWQGYGYTF.

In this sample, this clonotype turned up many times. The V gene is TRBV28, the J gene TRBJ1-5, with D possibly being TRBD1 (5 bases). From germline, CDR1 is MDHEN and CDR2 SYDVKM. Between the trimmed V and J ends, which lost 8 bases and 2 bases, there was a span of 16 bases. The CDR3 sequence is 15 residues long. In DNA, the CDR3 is TGTGCCAGCGGGGGTCGGGGCAGGGGCAATCAGCCCCAGCATTTT. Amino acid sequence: CASGGRGRGNQPQHF. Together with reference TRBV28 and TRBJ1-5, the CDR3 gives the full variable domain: DVKVTQSSRYLVKRTGEKVFLECVQDMDHENMFWYRQDPGLGLRLIYFSYDVKMKEKGDIPEGYSVSREKKERFSLILESASTNQTSMYLCASGGRGRGNQPQHFGDGTRLSIL.

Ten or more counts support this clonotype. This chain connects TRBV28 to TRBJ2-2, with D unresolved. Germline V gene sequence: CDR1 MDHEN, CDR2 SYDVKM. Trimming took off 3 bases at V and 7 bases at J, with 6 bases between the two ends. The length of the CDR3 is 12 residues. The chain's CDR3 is CASSLAIGELFF. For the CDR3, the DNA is TGTGCCAGCAGTTTGGCTATCGGGGAGCTGTTTTTT.

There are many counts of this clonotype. This CDR3 reads CASNPGGRNYGYTF. The CDR3 region has the DNA TGTGCCAGCAACCCTGGGGGGCGTAACTATGGCTACACCTTC. The chain employs TRBV6-8 and TRBJ1-2, with TRBD1 as a possible D gene (6 bases). Deletions cut 7 bases from V and 1 base from J, with 13 bases between. The CDR3 consists of 14 residues. Germline V gene data show CDR1 as MNHGY and CDR2 as SAAAGT.

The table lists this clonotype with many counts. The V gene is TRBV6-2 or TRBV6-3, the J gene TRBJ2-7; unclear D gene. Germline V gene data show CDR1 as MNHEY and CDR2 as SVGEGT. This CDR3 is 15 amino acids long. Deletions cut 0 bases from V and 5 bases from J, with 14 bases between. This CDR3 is CASSYSSARSNEQYF. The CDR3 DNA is TGTGCCAGCAGTTACTCGTCCGCCAGGTCAAACGAGCAGTACTTC.

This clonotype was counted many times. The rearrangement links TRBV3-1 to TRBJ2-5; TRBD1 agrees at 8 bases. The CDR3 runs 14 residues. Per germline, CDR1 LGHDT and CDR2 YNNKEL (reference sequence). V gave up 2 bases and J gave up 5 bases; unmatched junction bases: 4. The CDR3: CASSQRTGRETQYF. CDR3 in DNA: TGTGCCAGCAGCCAACGGACAGGGAGGGAGACCCAGTACTTC.

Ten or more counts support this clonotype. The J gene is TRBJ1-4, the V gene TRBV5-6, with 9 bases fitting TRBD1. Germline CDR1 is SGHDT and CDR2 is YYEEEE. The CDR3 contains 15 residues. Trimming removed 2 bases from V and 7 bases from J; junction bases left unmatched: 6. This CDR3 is CASSLTGQGSEKLFF. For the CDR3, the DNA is TGTGCCAGCAGCTTAACGGGACAGGGTAGTGAAAAACTGTTTTTT.

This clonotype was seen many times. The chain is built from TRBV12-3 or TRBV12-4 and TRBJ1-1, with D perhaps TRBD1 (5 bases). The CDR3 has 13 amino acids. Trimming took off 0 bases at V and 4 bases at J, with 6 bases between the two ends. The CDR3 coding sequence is TGTGCCAGCAGTTTAGCGGGGGTCACTGAAGCTTTCTTT. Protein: CASSLAGVTEAFF.

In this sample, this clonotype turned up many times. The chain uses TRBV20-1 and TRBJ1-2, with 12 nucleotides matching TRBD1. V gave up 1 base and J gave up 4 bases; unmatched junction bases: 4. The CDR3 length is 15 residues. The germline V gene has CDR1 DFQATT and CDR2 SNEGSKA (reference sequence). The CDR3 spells CSARGGDRGLYGYTF. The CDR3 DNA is TGCAGTGCTAGAGGGGGGGACAGGGGGCTCTATGGCTACACCTTC.

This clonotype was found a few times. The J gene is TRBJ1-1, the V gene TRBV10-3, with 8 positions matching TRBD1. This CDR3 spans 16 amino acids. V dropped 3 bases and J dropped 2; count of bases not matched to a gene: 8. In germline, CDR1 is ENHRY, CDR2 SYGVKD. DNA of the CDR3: TGTGCCATCAGTGAAACCCGGACAGGGCGAAACACTGAAGCTTTCTTT. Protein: CAISETRTGRNTEAFF.

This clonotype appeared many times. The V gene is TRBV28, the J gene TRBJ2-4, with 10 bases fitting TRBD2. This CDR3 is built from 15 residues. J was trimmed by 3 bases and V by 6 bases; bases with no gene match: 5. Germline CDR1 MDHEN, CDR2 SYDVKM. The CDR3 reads CASSRLAGVKNIQYF. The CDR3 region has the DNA TGTGCCAGCAGCCGACTAGCGGGTGTCAAAAACATTCAGTACTTC.

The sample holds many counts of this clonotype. CDR3 amino acids: CASSLQREGHEQFF. The CDR3 DNA reads as TGCGCCAGCAGCTTACAGCGGGAGGGCCATGAGCAGTTCTTC. The gene calls are TRBV5-1 and TRBJ2-1; 10 nucleotides match TRBD2. Germline CDR1 SGHRS, CDR2 YFSETQ. J lost 8 bases, V lost 2 bases, and 4 bases had no gene match. The CDR3 runs 14 residues. The variable domain in full, with the rest retrieved from reference TRBV5-1 and TRBJ2-1, is KAGVTQTPRYLIKTRGQQVTLSCSPISGHRSVSWYQQTPGQGLQFLFEYFSETQRNKGNFPGRFSGRQFSNSRSEMNVSTLELGDSALYLCASSLQREGHEQFFGPGTRLTVL.

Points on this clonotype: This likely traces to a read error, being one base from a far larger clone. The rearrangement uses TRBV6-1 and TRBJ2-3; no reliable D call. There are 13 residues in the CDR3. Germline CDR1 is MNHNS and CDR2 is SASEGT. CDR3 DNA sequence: TGTGCCAGCGGACGAGGCCCCACAGATTCGCAGTATTTT. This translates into CASGRGPTDSQYF.

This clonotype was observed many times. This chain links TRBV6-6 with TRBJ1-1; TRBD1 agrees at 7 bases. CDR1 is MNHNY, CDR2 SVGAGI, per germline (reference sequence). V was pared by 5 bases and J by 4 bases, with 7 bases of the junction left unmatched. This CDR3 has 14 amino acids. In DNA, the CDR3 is TGTGCCAGCAGTGATACCGGGACAGCCACTGAAGCTTTCTTT. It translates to CASSDTGTATEAFF.

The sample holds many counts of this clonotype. The CDR3 sequence is CASSSGQGGIDEQFF. CDR3 coding DNA: TGTGCCAGCAGCTCGGGACAGGGAGGTATCGATGAGCAGTTCTTC. The chain carries TRBV7-9 and TRBJ2-1; 9 nucleotides match TRBD1. This CDR3 is built from 15 residues. Germline trimming cut 4 bases from V and 8 bases from J; bases unmatched to any gene: 9. Germline V gene sequence: CDR1 SEHNR, CDR2 FQNEAQ (reference sequence).

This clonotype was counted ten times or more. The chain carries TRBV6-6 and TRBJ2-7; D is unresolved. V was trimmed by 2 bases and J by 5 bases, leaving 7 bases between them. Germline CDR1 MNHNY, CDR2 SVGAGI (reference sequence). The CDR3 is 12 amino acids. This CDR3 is CASSYVGDEQYF. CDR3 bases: TGTGCCAGCAGTTACGTTGGTGACGAGCAGTACTTC.